This T cell receptor (beta chain) was captured in a study of blood T cell repertoires in COVID-19. Study background: T cells, B-cell-depleted T cells, or PBMCs supplied cDNA or gDNA.

The CDR3 runs to 16 residues. V lost 2 bases, J lost 4 bases, and 10 bases stayed unmatched. Per the germline V gene, CDR1 is KGHSH and CDR2 is LQKENI. Clones were read by immunoSEQ multiplex PCR, and TCRdb kept only the in-frame ones, dropping some. The table includes hundreds of thousands of clones, around 90% detected once. The TCR sequence derives from a woman aged 40 to 49 with acute COVID-19. Material for sequencing was PBMCs or T cells enriched from blood (not recorded which). V usage is TRBV18 and J usage is TRBJ2-5, with 7 positions matching TRBD2. The CDR3: CASSPTPGLPRETQYF. The DNA for the CDR3 is TGTGCCAGCTCACCAACACCGGGACTACCTCGAGAGACCCAGTACTTC.